This is a list of T cell receptor beta chains from one sample in a study of technical replicates of blood from several donors. Here immunoSEQ multiplex PCR was the method, and the copy in TCRdb shows in-frame clones only, minus some. The table lists roughly 83,000 clones, over 85% of them singletons. The specimen sequenced was T cells isolated from PBMCs. Receptor source: a human donor in good health. CDR3s include the opening cysteine and the closing phenylalanine or tryptophan. Each record gives: V gene, J gene, D gene, clone size, CDR3 protein, CDR3 DNA. The D gene is left open where the match is weak. The size field is filled for only some rows; it gives once, few, many or a size class.

v_gene: TRBV29-1; j_gene: TRBJ2-2; d_gene: -; abundance: -; CDR3aa: CSVEVVRGTGELFF; CDR3nt: TGCAGCGTTGAAGTGGTTAGAGGCACCGGGGAGCTGTTTTTT
v_gene: TRBV4-1; j_gene: TRBJ2-1; d_gene: TRBD2; abundance: -; CDR3aa: CASSRGLAGGSEQFF; CDR3nt: TGCGCCAGCAGCCGAGGACTAGCGGGAGGCTCTGAGCAGTTCTTC
v_gene: TRBV6-5; j_gene: TRBJ1-1; d_gene: -; abundance: -; CDR3aa: CASSYGGATEAFF; CDR3nt: TGTGCCAGCAGTTACGGAGGGGCGACTGAAGCTTTCTTT
v_gene: TRBV11-2; j_gene: TRBJ1-2; d_gene: TRBD1; abundance: once; CDR3aa: CASRQGRGEDYGYTF; CDR3nt: TGTGCCAGCCGACAGGGGCGGGGAGAGGACTATGGCTACACCTTC
v_gene: TRBV6-6; j_gene: TRBJ1-1; d_gene: -; abundance: -; CDR3aa: CASSYSEEGTEAFF; CDR3nt: TGTGCCAGCAGTTACTCGGAGGAAGGCACTGAAGCTTTCTTT
v_gene: TRBV16; j_gene: TRBJ1-1; d_gene: -; abundance: -; CDR3aa: CASSHPFSGTEAFF; CDR3nt: TGTGCCAGCAGCCACCCATTCAGTGGCACTGAAGCTTTCTTT
v_gene: TRBV7-8; j_gene: TRBJ2-5; d_gene: TRBD1; abundance: once; CDR3aa: CASSSTGGTETQYF; CDR3nt: TGTGCCAGCAGCTCAACAGGGGGCACGGAGACCCAGTACTTC
v_gene: TRBV7-9; j_gene: TRBJ2-5; d_gene: TRBD2; abundance: -; CDR3aa: CASSPGASGGAKETQYF; CDR3nt: TGTGCCAGCAGCCCGGGAGCTAGCGGGGGGGCGAAGGAGACCCAGTACTTC
v_gene: TRBV6-1; j_gene: TRBJ1-1; d_gene: TRBD1; abundance: -; CDR3aa: CASSGGTGGREAFF; CDR3nt: TGTGCCAGCAGTGGGGGGACAGGGGGACGTGAAGCTTTCTTT
v_gene: TRBV7-2; j_gene: TRBJ2-2; d_gene: TRBD2; abundance: -; CDR3aa: CASITFGVAGAEDTGELFF; CDR3nt: TGTGCCAGCATCACCTTTGGGGTAGCGGGAGCTGAGGACACCGGGGAGCTGTTTTTT
v_gene: TRBV15; j_gene: TRBJ1-2; d_gene: -; abundance: -; CDR3aa: CATSPDLGQYYGYTF; CDR3nt: TGTGCCACCAGCCCTGACCTCGGACAGTACTATGGCTACACCTTC
v_gene: TRBV6-5; j_gene: TRBJ2-7; d_gene: TRBD1; abundance: -; CDR3aa: CASSYPGQGGRYEQYF; CDR3nt: TGTGCCAGCAGTTACCCGGGACAGGGAGGCCGCTACGAGCAGTACTTC
v_gene: TRBV14; j_gene: TRBJ2-5; d_gene: TRBD1; abundance: -; CDR3aa: CASSQGTTGQETQYF; CDR3nt: TGTGCCAGCAGCCAAGGTACGACAGGGCAGGAGACCCAGTACTTC
v_gene: TRBV28; j_gene: TRBJ2-7; d_gene: -; abundance: -; CDR3aa: CASSSPPGEGGHSSVQYF; CDR3nt: TGTGCCAGCAGTTCACCCCCAGGCGAGGGAGGTCATTCTAGTGTGCAGTACTTC
v_gene: TRBV7-9; j_gene: TRBJ1-4; d_gene: TRBD1; abundance: -; CDR3aa: CASSLPPDRDGGEKLFF; CDR3nt: TGTGCCAGCAGCCTCCCCCCCGACAGGGATGGCGGTGAAAAACTGTTTTTT
v_gene: TRBV19; j_gene: TRBJ1-1; d_gene: -; abundance: -; CDR3aa: CAIWRGAEAFF; CDR3nt: TGTGCCATTTGGCGGGGGGCTGAAGCTTTCTTT
v_gene: TRBV25-1; j_gene: TRBJ2-5; d_gene: -; abundance: -; CDR3aa: CASSEFLINSAGKETQYF; CDR3nt: TGTGCCAGCAGTGAATTCCTGATTAATTCGGCAGGGAAAGAGACCCAGTACTTC
v_gene: TRBV2; j_gene: TRBJ2-3; d_gene: TRBD1; abundance: -; CDR3aa: CARGDRVTDTQYF; CDR3nt: TGTGCCAGGGGGGACAGGGTGACAGATACGCAGTATTTT
v_gene: TRBV11-3; j_gene: TRBJ2-7; d_gene: -; abundance: few; CDR3aa: CASSLADEQYF; CDR3nt: TGTGCCAGCAGCTTAGCGGACGAGCAGTACTTC
v_gene: TRBV5-1; j_gene: TRBJ2-7; d_gene: TRBD2; abundance: -; CDR3aa: CASSSFSGTTYEQYF; CDR3nt: TGCGCCAGCAGCTCATTTAGCGGGACCACCTACGAGCAGTACTTC
v_gene: TRBV9; j_gene: TRBJ2-2; d_gene: -; abundance: -; CDR3aa: CASSVATGSTHGELFF; CDR3nt: TGTGCCAGCAGCGTGGCTACCGGGAGCACGCACGGAGAGCTGTTTTTT
v_gene: TRBV30; j_gene: TRBJ2-3; d_gene: TRBD1; abundance: -; CDR3aa: CAWYDRGTDTQYF; CDR3nt: TGTGCCTGGTACGACAGGGGAACAGATACGCAGTATTTT
v_gene: TRBV29-1; j_gene: TRBJ2-5; d_gene: TRBD1; abundance: -; CDR3aa: CSAHQGAVQETQYF; CDR3nt: TGCAGCGCCCACCAGGGGGCAGTCCAAGAGACCCAGTACTTC
v_gene: TRBV25-1; j_gene: TRBJ2-1; d_gene: TRBD2; abundance: -; CDR3aa: CASSEGGSGGYEQFF; CDR3nt: TGTGCCAGCAGTGAAGGAGGTAGCGGGGGATATGAGCAGTTCTTC
v_gene: TRBV4-1; j_gene: TRBJ1-2; d_gene: TRBD1; abundance: -; CDR3aa: CASSQDPGQGISGYTF; CDR3nt: TGCGCCAGCAGCCAAGACCCGGGACAGGGCATAAGTGGCTACACCTTC
v_gene: TRBV5-4; j_gene: TRBJ2-3; d_gene: TRBD2; abundance: -; CDR3aa: CASSPGGSTDTQYF; CDR3nt: TGTGCCAGCAGCCCCGGGGGGAGCACAGATACGCAGTATTTT
v_gene: TRBV6-5; j_gene: TRBJ1-6; d_gene: -; abundance: -; CDR3aa: CASRRQVDNSPLHF; CDR3nt: TGTGCCAGCAGGCGACAGGTGGATAATTCACCCCTCCACTTT
v_gene: TRBV7-9; j_gene: TRBJ1-4; d_gene: -; abundance: -; CDR3aa: CASSPRGGSNEKLFF; CDR3nt: TGTGCCAGCAGCCCAAGGGGAGGGTCTAATGAAAAACTGTTTTTT
v_gene: TRBV10-1; j_gene: TRBJ2-5; d_gene: -; abundance: -; CDR3aa: CASSEGSATLQETQYF; CDR3nt: TGCGCCAGCAGTGAAGGGAGCGCGACCCTTCAAGAGACCCAGTACTTC
v_gene: TRBV4-1; j_gene: TRBJ2-3; d_gene: TRBD1; abundance: -; CDR3aa: CASSQSIPVDRVQDTQYF; CDR3nt: TGCGCCAGCAGCCAATCGATTCCGGTGGACAGGGTACAAGATACGCAGTATTTT
v_gene: TRBV2; j_gene: TRBJ1-2; d_gene: -; abundance: -; CDR3aa: CASSPGADFGYTF; CDR3nt: TGTGCCAGCTCCCCAGGGGCGGATTTTGGCTACACCTTC
v_gene: TRBV29-1; j_gene: TRBJ2-2; d_gene: TRBD2; abundance: -; CDR3aa: CSVGTSGISYTGELFF; CDR3nt: TGCAGCGTTGGGACTAGCGGGATTTCGTACACCGGGGAGCTGTTTTTT
v_gene: TRBV19; j_gene: TRBJ2-7; d_gene: -; abundance: -; CDR3aa: CASSIAVGSGYEQYF; CDR3nt: TGTGCCAGTAGTATTGCAGTTGGTAGCGGCTACGAGCAGTACTTC
v_gene: TRBV27; j_gene: TRBJ2-7; d_gene: TRBD2; abundance: once; CDR3aa: CASSLSYSSGASYEQYF; CDR3nt: TGTGCCAGCAGTTTATCGTACTCCAGCGGGGCCTCCTACGAGCAGTACTTC
v_gene: TRBV5-4; j_gene: TRBJ2-2; d_gene: TRBD1; abundance: -; CDR3aa: CASSSTGGFAGELFF; CDR3nt: TGTGCCAGCAGCTCGACAGGGGGCTTTGCCGGGGAGCTGTTTTTT
v_gene: TRBV6-5; j_gene: TRBJ1-1; d_gene: -; abundance: -; CDR3aa: CASSYSRGGMNTEAFF; CDR3nt: TGTGCCAGCAGTTACTCCCGCGGGGGTATGAACACTGAAGCTTTCTTT
v_gene: TRBV6-5; j_gene: TRBJ2-5; d_gene: TRBD2; abundance: -; CDR3aa: CASRGLAGNQETQYF; CDR3nt: TGTGCCAGCAGGGGACTAGCGGGTAACCAAGAGACCCAGTACTTC